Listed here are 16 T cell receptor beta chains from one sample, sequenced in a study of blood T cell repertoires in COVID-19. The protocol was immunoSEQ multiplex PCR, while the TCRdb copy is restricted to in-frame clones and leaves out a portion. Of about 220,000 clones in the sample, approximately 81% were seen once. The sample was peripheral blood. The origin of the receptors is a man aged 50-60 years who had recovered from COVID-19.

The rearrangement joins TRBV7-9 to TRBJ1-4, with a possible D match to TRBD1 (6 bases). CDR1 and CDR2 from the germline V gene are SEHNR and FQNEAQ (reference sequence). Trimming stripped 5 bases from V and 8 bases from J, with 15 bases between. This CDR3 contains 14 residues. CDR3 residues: CASSRLGQGEKLFF. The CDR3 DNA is TGTGCCAGCAGCCGACTGGGGCAGGGGGAAAAACTGTTTTTT.

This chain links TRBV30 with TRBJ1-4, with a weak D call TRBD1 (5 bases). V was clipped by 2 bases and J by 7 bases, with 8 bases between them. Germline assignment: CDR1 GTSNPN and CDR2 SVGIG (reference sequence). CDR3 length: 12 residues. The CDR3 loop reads CAWSTGGEKLFF. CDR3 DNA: TGTGCCTGGAGTACCGGGGGTGAAAAACTGTTTTTT.

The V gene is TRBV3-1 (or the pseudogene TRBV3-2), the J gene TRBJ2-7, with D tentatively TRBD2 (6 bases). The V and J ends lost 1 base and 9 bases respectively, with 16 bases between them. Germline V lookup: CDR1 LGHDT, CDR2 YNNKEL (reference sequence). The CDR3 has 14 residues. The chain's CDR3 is CASSQVVRENGQYF. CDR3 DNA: TGTGCCAGCAGCCAAGTGGTACGGGAGAACGGGCAGTACTTC.

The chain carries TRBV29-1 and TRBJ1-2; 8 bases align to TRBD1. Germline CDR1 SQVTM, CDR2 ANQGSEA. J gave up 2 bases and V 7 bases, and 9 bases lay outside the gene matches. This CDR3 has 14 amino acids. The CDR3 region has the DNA TGCAGCGCCGGAGGGGCAGGGGGCAACTATGGCTACACCTTC. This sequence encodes CSAGGAGGNYGYTF.

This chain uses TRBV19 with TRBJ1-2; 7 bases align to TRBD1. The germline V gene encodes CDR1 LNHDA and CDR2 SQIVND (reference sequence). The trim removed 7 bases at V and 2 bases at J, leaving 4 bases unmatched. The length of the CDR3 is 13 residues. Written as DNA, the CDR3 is TGTGCCAGTACTGACAGGGAGAACTATGGCTACACCTTC. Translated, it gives CASTDRENYGYTF. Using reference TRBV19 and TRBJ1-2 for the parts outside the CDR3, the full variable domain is DGGITQSPKYLFRKEGQNVTLSCEQNLNHDAMYWYRQDPGQGLRLIYYSQIVNDFQKGDIAEGYSVSREKKESFPLTVTSAQKNPTAFYLCASTDRENYGYTFGSGTRLTVV.

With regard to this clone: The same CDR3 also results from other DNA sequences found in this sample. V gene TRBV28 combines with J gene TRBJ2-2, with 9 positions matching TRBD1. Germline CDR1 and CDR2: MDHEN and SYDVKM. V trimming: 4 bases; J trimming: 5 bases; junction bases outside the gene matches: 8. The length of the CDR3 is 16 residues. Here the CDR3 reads CASSSPGQGRTGELFF. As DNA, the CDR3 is TGTGCCAGCAGTTCTCCGGGACAGGGTCGAACCGGGGAGCTGTTTTTT.

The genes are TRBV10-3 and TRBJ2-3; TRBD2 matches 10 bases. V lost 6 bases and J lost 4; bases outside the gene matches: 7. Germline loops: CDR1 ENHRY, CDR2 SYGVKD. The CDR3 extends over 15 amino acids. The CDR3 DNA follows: TGTGCCATCAGCGAGCGGGAGGGCCGTTCAGATACGCAGTATTTT. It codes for CAISEREGRSDTQYF.

CDR3 nucleotide sequence: TGTGCCAGCAGCTCTAGGGACTTTCGCAATGAGCAGTTCTTC. Protein product: CASSSRDFRNEQFF. This sequence joins TRBV7-9 and TRBJ2-1, with D possibly being TRBD2 (6 bases). This CDR3 region has 14 residues. V was pared by 4 bases and J by 6 bases, with 13 bases between. Germline lookup yields CDR1 SEHNR and CDR2 FQNEAQ (reference sequence).

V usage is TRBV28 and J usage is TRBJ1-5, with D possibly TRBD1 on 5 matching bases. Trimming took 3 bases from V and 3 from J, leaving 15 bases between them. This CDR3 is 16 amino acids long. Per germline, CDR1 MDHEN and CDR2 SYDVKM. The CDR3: CASSFVQGLFNQPQHF. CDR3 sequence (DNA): TGTGCCAGCAGTTTCGTGCAGGGACTATTCAATCAGCCCCAGCATTTT. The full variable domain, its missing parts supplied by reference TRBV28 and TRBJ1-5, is DVKVTQSSRYLVKRTGEKVFLECVQDMDHENMFWYRQDPGLGLRLIYFSYDVKMKEKGDIPEGYSVSREKKERFSLILESASTNQTSMYLCASSFVQGLFNQPQHFGDGTRLSIL.

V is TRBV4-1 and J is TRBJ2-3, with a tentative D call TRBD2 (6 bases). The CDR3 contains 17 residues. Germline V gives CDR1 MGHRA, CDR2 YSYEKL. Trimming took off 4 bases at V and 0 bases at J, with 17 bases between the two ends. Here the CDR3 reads CASSRGIAVASTDTQYF. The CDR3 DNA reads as TGCGCCAGCAGCCGAGGAATAGCGGTCGCTAGCACAGATACGCAGTATTTT.

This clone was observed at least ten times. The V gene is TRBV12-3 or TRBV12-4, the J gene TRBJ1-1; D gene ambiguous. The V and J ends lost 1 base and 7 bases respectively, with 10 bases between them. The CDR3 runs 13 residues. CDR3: CASSLGGGLEAFF. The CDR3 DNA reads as TGTGCCAGCAGTTTAGGGGGAGGGCTTGAAGCTTTCTTT.

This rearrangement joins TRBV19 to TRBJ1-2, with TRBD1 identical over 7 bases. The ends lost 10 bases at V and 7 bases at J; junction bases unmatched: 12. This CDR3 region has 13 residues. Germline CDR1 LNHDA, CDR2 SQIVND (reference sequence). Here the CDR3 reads CATSRGGAGGYTF. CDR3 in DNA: TGTGCCACCTCCCGAGGGGGCGCCGGTGGCTACACCTTC.

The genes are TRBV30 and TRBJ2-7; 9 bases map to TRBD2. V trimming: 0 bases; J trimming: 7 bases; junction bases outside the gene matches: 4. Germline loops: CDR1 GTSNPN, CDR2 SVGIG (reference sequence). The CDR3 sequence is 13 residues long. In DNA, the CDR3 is TGTGCCTGGAGTGTACTCAGCGGGGGGGAGCAGTACTTC. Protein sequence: CAWSVLSGGEQYF.

The CDR3 spells CASSDLSGPDTQYF. The CDR3 bases are TGCGCCAGCAGTGATCTCTCAGGGCCAGATACGCAGTATTTT. The chain recombines TRBV10-2 with TRBJ2-3; D possibly corresponds to TRBD1 (5 bases). CDR3 size: 14 residues. Looked up from germline, CDR1 is WSHSY and CDR2 is SAAADI. With 3 bases removed from V and 4 bases from J, the gap between germline ends came to 11 bases.

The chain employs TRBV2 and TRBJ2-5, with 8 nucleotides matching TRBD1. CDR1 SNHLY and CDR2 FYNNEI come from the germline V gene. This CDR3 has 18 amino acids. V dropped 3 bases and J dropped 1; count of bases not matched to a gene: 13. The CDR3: CASSDDTGQVRGQETQYF. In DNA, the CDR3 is TGTGCCAGCAGTGACGACACGGGACAGGTACGGGGCCAAGAGACCCAGTACTTC.

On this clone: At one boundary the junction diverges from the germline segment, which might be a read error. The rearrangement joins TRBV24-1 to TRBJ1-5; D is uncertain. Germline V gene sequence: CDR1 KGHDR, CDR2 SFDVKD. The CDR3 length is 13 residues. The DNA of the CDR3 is TGTGCCACCAGTAATTTGGGCTATCAGCCCCAGCATTTT. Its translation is CATSNLGYQPQHF.